These 11 T cell receptor beta chains originate from one sample sequenced in a study of blood T cell repertoires in COVID-19. TCRdb's table, derived via immunoSEQ multiplex PCR, lists solely in-frame clones and lacks some. The sample gives some 74,000 clones, roughly 80% of which show up once; approximately 12% is in the top ten. The sample was peripheral blood. The receptors here all came from a human donor in a cohort sampled during active COVID-19.

The chain combines TRBV4-3 with TRBJ2-3; TRBD2 might be the D (5 bases). CDR3 length: 13 amino acids. Germline loops: CDR1 LGHNA, CDR2 YSLEER. V was shortened by 0 bases and J by 14 bases, with 15 bases between the two germline ends. The CDR3 reads CASSQDRARVRYF. DNA for the CDR3: TGCGCCAGCAGCCAAGACCGAGCGAGGGTGCGGTATTTT.

The chain couples TRBV11-2 to TRBJ2-7; 7 bases map to TRBD2. The CDR3 is 15 amino acids. Trimming at V came to 4 bases and at J to 10 bases, leaving 16 bases not matched to a gene. Germline V gene data show CDR1 as SGHAT and CDR2 as FQNNGV. CDR3 DNA sequence: TGTGCCAGCAGCTCAGTGTCGGGCGGACGGACTAGACAGTACTTC. Protein sequence: CASSSVSGGRTRQYF.

The CDR3 spells CASSQGQNTDTQYF. In DNA, the CDR3 is TGTGCCAGTAGCCAGGGACAAAACACAGATACGCAGTATTTT. The V gene is TRBV19, the J gene TRBJ2-3; weak D call: TRBD1 (6 bases). The CDR3 has 14 amino acids. Looked up from germline, CDR1 is LNHDA and CDR2 is SQIVND (reference sequence). V was pared by 6 bases and J by 2 bases, with 12 bases between.

The chain couples TRBV7-2 to TRBJ1-5; no reliable D call. Germline V gene lookup returns CDR1 SGHTA and CDR2 FQGNSA. The CDR3 runs to 15 residues. Trimming took off 5 bases at V and 0 bases at J, with 11 bases between the two ends. In nucleotides, the CDR3 is TGTGCCAGCAGCCGGGATTTTGATAGCAATCAGCCCCAGCATTTT. It encodes CASSRDFDSNQPQHF.

J is TRBJ2-5 and V is TRBV28; 12 bases line up with TRBD1. The CDR3 extends over 17 amino acids. J gave up 6 bases and V 5 bases, and 13 bases lay outside the gene matches. Germline assignment: CDR1 MDHEN and CDR2 SYDVKM. The CDR3 DNA reads as TGTGCCAGCAGTCCCTCCCCGGGACAGGGGGCTATGAAGACCCAGTACTTC. It encodes CASSPSPGQGAMKTQYF.

J is TRBJ1-6 and V is TRBV28; D might be TRBD1 (5 bases). The CDR3 sequence is 12 residues long. Trimming removed 10 bases from V and 7 bases from J, with 11 bases in between. The V gene's germline CDR1 is MDHEN and CDR2 SYDVKM. This CDR3 is CATRDLNSPLHF. CDR3 in DNA: TGTGCCACCCGGGACTTAAATTCACCCCTCCACTTT.

The chain has TRBV11-3 and TRBJ2-3; D is possibly TRBD2 (6 bases). V dropped 5 bases and J dropped 1 base, with 19 bases sitting between them. Looked up from germline, CDR1 is SGHNT and CDR2 is YENEEA. This CDR3 spans 17 amino acids. CDR3 DNA sequence: TGTGCCAGCAGCACAAAGTCTAGACTAGTCCGCACAGATACGCAGTATTTT. It encodes CASSTKSRLVRTDTQYF.

The chain joins TRBV4-3 to TRBJ2-1; 11 positions agree with TRBD2. The V gene's germline CDR1 is LGHNA and CDR2 YSLEER. The CDR3 loop spans 19 amino acids. Trimming took 1 base from V and 7 from J; bases not matched to a gene: 15. DNA of the CDR3: TGCGCCAGCAGCCAAGTCGCAGGTCCCACTAGCGGGAGTCGGAATGAGCAGTTCTTC. It is translated as CASSQVAGPTSGSRNEQFF.

This clone was observed once. The rearrangement joins TRBV5-1 to TRBJ1-2, with 9 nucleotides matching TRBD1. With V trimmed by 0 bases and J by 4 bases, 4 bases remained unmatched. The germline V gene encodes CDR1 SGHRS and CDR2 YFSETQ. CDR3 length equals 15 residues. The CDR3 sequence: CASSLGDREVYGYTF. For the CDR3, the DNA is TGCGCCAGCAGCTTGGGGGACAGGGAAGTCTATGGCTACACCTTC.

J is TRBJ2-3 and V is TRBV6-1; perhaps TRBD1 as D (5 bases). The CDR3 is 16 residues long. The V end lost 0 bases, the J end lost 1 base, and 11 bases lay between the germline ends. Germline values: CDR1 MNHNS, CDR2 SASEGT. This chain's CDR3 is CASSEAVSRGTDTQYF. CDR3 nucleotide sequence: TGTGCCAGCAGTGAAGCAGTTTCCAGGGGCACAGATACGCAGTATTTT.

The chain has TRBV2 and TRBJ1-4; 7 bases match TRBD1. The V segment lost 6 bases and the J segment 7 bases; nucleotides outside the gene matches: 5. The CDR3 contains 13 residues. CDR1 and CDR2 from the germline V gene are SNHLY and FYNNEI. This CDR3 reads CASRTGWAEKLFF. Written as DNA, the CDR3 is TGTGCCAGCAGGACAGGGTGGGCTGAAAAACTGTTTTTT.